Listed below are T cell receptor beta chains from one sample, sequenced in a study of blood T cell repertoires in COVID-19. Profiled with immunoSEQ multiplex PCR; TCRdb holds only in-frame clones, not every one. The sample includes fewer than 200,000 clones, roughly 80% of them seen just once. The sample was peripheral blood. Every receptor here comes from a man aged 55 to 70 with acute or convalescent COVID-19. Both conserved end residues are part of each CDR3. Each record gives: clone size, D gene, J gene, V gene, CDR3 protein, CDR3 DNA. The D gene is left open where the match is weak. Size tells how often a clone was seen (once, few, many) or the class of an expanded clone, and some rows leave it out.

size: NA
D: TRBD1
J: TRBJ2-4
V: TRBV27
CDR3: CATRDSRKNIQYF
DNA: TGTGCCACCAGGGACAGCAGAAAAAACATTCAGTACTTC

size: few
D: NA
J: TRBJ1-2
V: TRBV6-4
CDR3: CASSDSGGRGGRGYTF
DNA: TGTGCCAGCAGTGACTCTGGGGGACGGGGAGGACGTGGCTACACCTTC

size: NA
D: TRBD1
J: TRBJ2-6
V: TRBV28
CDR3: CASTDGQGSGANVLTF
DNA: TGTGCCAGCACTGACGGACAGGGCTCTGGGGCCAACGTCCTGACTTTC

size: NA
D: TRBD1
J: TRBJ2-2
V: TRBV4-1
CDR3: CASRQPGTGRSGELFF
DNA: TGCGCCAGCAGACAACCAGGGACAGGGAGATCCGGGGAGCTGTTTTTT

size: NA
D: TRBD1
J: TRBJ1-6
V: TRBV5-4
CDR3: CASSLGQGNSPLHF
DNA: TGTGCCAGCAGCTTAGGACAGGGGAATTCACCCCTCCACTTT

size: NA
D: NA
J: TRBJ1-5
V: TRBV19
CDR3: CASSTDSVNQPQHF
DNA: TGTGCCAGTAGTACGGACAGCGTCAATCAGCCCCAGCATTTT

size: few
D: NA
J: TRBJ1-3
V: TRBV6-5
CDR3: CASSYSGGFSGNTIYF
DNA: TGTGCCAGCAGTTACTCGGGGGGATTCTCTGGAAACACCATATATTTT

size: NA
D: TRBD1
J: TRBJ2-7
V: TRBV19
CDR3: CASSIGSGTGAPYEQYF
DNA: TGTGCCAGTAGTATTGGATCCGGGACAGGGGCCCCCTACGAGCAGTACTTC

size: NA
D: TRBD1
J: TRBJ1-2
V: TRBV14
CDR3: CASSQGQGYGYTF
DNA: TGTGCCAGCAGCCAAGGACAGGGCTATGGCTACACCTTC

size: few
D: NA
J: TRBJ2-7
V: TRBV4-1
CDR3: CASSQVIAGLNVYEQYF
DNA: TGCGCCAGCAGCCAAGTTATCGCGGGACTGAACGTCTACGAGCAGTACTTC

size: NA
D: TRBD1
J: TRBJ2-1
V: TRBV24-1
CDR3: CATSGWDSKVNEQFF
DNA: TGTGCCACCAGTGGTTGGGACAGCAAAGTCAATGAGCAGTTCTTC

size: NA
D: NA
J: TRBJ1-1
V: TRBV7-2
CDR3: CASSFTTGEITEAFF
DNA: TGTGCCAGCAGCTTTACGACGGGAGAAATCACTGAAGCTTTCTTT

size: few
D: NA
J: TRBJ1-1
V: TRBV27
CDR3: CASSLVMSTEAFF
DNA: TGTGCCAGCAGTTTAGTGATGAGCACTGAAGCTTTCTTT

size: NA
D: NA
J: TRBJ2-3
V: TRBV19
CDR3: CASSLRDNTDTQYF
DNA: TGTGCCAGTAGTCTCCGGGACAACACAGATACGCAGTATTTT

size: NA
D: NA
J: TRBJ2-3
V: TRBV7-3
CDR3: CASSFGVTDTQYF
DNA: TGTGCCAGCAGCTTCGGGGTAACAGATACGCAGTATTTT

size: NA
D: NA
J: TRBJ1-5
V: TRBV2
CDR3: CASRPGGRGQPQHF
DNA: TGTGCCAGTCGACCCGGGGGGAGGGGTCAGCCCCAGCATTTT

size: NA
D: TRBD1
J: TRBJ1-2
V: TRBV7-9
CDR3: CASSPPWTGNYGYTF
DNA: TGTGCCAGCAGCCCTCCTTGGACAGGGAACTATGGCTACACCTTC

size: NA
D: NA
J: TRBJ1-2
V: TRBV21-1
CDR3: CASSKSRGGSNYGYTF
DNA: TGTGCCAGCAGCAAAAGCCGCGGGGGGTCTAACTATGGCTACACCTTC

size: NA
D: NA
J: TRBJ2-5
V: TRBV24-1
CDR3: CATSDLRDTQETQYF
DNA: TGTGCCACCAGTGATTTGCGGGACACCCAAGAGACCCAGTACTTC

size: NA
D: TRBD1
J: TRBJ2-2
V: TRBV7-9
CDR3: CASRPKQGAAGELFF
DNA: TGTGCCAGCAGGCCGAAACAGGGGGCGGCCGGGGAGCTGTTTTTT

size: NA
D: NA
J: TRBJ1-6
V: TRBV18
CDR3: CASSPAMTGVNSPLHF
DNA: TGTGCCAGCTCACCAGCGATGACAGGAGTGAATTCACCCCTCCACTTT

size: NA
D: TRBD2
J: TRBJ2-1
V: TRBV4-1
CDR3: CASSRGGVLTPRDEQFF
DNA: TGCGCCAGCAGCCGCGGGGGAGTGCTGACCCCCAGGGATGAGCAGTTCTTC